This T cell receptor beta chain was found in a study of regulatory T cells in long-lasting Graves disease. There are many counts of this clonotype. Its antigen is currently unknown. Construction of TCR beta libraries relied on iRepertoire HTBI primers and on Arm-PCR targeting CDR3 regions. TCRdb reanalysed the multiplex PCR reads using MiXCR and keeps one entry per CDR3 protein. The sample consists of 680,000 or so distinct CDR3 sequences, 15% to 20% of them appearing once. Germline lookup yields CDR1 SGHVS and CDR2 FQNEAQ. This CDR3 comprises 17 residues. V was pared by 1 base and J by 0 bases, with 3 bases of the junction left unmatched. Study observations and caveats: Persistent disease samples used TRBV28, TRBJ1-2 and TRBJ2-5 preferentially.

Specified time point: newly diagnosed GD, antithyroid drugs for less than 3 months. Construction of the TCR library relied on RNA isolated from PBMCs. The sample also formed part of further work on T cells in Graves' hyperthyroidism and ophthalmopathy.

The starting material was peripheral blood mononuclear cells (PBMCs), obtained at new diagnosis, from a patient treated with antithyroid drugs. This chain joins TRBV7-8 and TRBJ2-1, with TRBD2 identical over 10 bases. The sequence came from a woman aged 25-40 years with Graves disease. CDR3 in amino acids: CASSLEIAGGSYNEQFF. CDR3 nucleotides: TGTGCCAGCAGCTTAGAAATAGCGGGGGGCTCCTACAATGAGCAGTTCTTC.